These 14 T cell receptor beta chains were sequenced from one sample in a study of shared clonotypes between healthy human individuals (dated by TCRdb to between 2020 and 2021). The library was built by means of the immunoSEQ multiplex PCR assay. TCRdb holds this immuneACCESS table with in-frame rearrangements only. Some clones are missing; in checked studies, unresolved V genes explain under half, and the rest has no known cause. In this sample the table shows some 2,000,000 clones, 85% to 95% of which occur a single time. The leading ten clones occupy roughly 0.13% of the sample. Sequenced sample: naive CD4+ T cells sorted from blood. Interpreted using the paper, the cell subset or site label stands for: CD45RA+ positively selected. All receptors come from a man younger than 30 in good health.

In the case of this clone: Other nucleotide sequences from this sample produce the same CDR3. The chain couples TRBV5-1 to TRBJ2-7; D assignment may be TRBD1 or TRBD2 (6 bases each). CDR3 length: 15 residues. The germline V and J ends were trimmed by 0 bases and 2 bases, with 12 bases remaining between them. CDR1 is SGHRS and CDR2 is YFSETQ in the germline V gene. The CDR3 is CASSLGSGAAYEQYF. CDR3 nucleotide sequence: TGCGCCAGCAGCTTGGGCTCGGGGGCCGCCTACGAGCAGTACTTC.

The chain is built from TRBV7-9 and TRBJ1-3, with 7 nucleotides matching TRBD1. This CDR3 is 17 amino acids long. From germline, CDR1 is SEHNR and CDR2 FQNEAQ (reference sequence). J was trimmed by 0 bases and V by 5 bases; bases with no gene match: 10. The CDR3, as DNA: TGTGCCAGCAGCCCTTTACTCAGGGGGAACTCTGGAAACACCATATATTTT. It yields the protein CASSPLLRGNSGNTIYF.

Of note for this clone: In the same sample, other DNA sequences code for this CDR3. The rearrangement links TRBV29-1 to TRBJ1-5, with D possibly matching TRBD1 (6 bases). The CDR3 is 14 residues long. Trimming cost V 6 bases and J 3 bases, with 15 bases left between them. From germline, CDR1 is SQVTM and CDR2 ANQGSEA. CDR3 region: CSVGVGGNNQPQHF. The CDR3 nucleotides read TGCAGCGTCGGCGTAGGGGGAAACAATCAGCCCCAGCATTTT.

The chain recombines TRBV5-8 with TRBJ2-5; 7 bases match TRBD2. The V segment lost 6 bases and the J segment 4 bases; nucleotides outside the gene matches: 9. The CDR3 length is 14 residues. In germline, CDR1 is SGHTS, CDR2 YDEGEE. The CDR3 protein is CASTPGGSTETQYF. The CDR3 DNA follows: TGTGCCAGCACCCCGGGGGGTTCTACAGAGACCCAGTACTTC.

The DNA for the CDR3 is TGCGCCAGCAGCACCGGCCGTTCCATCATGAACACTGAAGCTTTCTTT. Translating gives CASSTGRSIMNTEAFF. The V and J genes are TRBV5-1 and TRBJ1-1; D gene unclear. From germline, CDR1 is SGHRS and CDR2 YFSETQ. This CDR3 region has 16 residues. V was pared by 4 bases and J by 0 bases, with 16 bases between.

The V gene is TRBV11-2, the J gene TRBJ2-2, with D tentatively TRBD1 or TRBD2 (5 bases each). The CDR3 is 13 residues long. Between the trimmed V and J ends, which lost 4 bases and 3 bases, there was a span of 6 bases. CDR1 and CDR2 from the germline V gene are SGHAT and FQNNGV. CDR3 residues: CASSWGYTGELFF. The CDR3 coding sequence is TGTGCCAGCAGCTGGGGGTACACCGGGGAGCTGTTTTTT.

This chain connects TRBV7-8 to TRBJ2-4; 8 bases map to TRBD1. The CDR3 sequence is 14 residues long. J was trimmed by 11 bases and V by 0 bases; bases with no gene match: 6. Germline CDR1 is SGHVS and CDR2 is FQNEAQ. CDR3 sequence: CASSLAGQGAFQYF. The CDR3 bases are TGTGCCAGCAGCTTAGCGGGCCAGGGGGCGTTTCAGTACTTC.

The gene calls are TRBV5-1 and TRBJ2-7, with D maybe TRBD1 (5 bases). CDR3 length: 14 residues. Per the germline V gene, CDR1 is SGHRS and CDR2 is YFSETQ. Trimming stripped 1 base from V and 0 bases from J, with 8 bases between. The CDR3 loop is CASSLTGVSYEQYF. In nucleotides, the CDR3 is TGCGCCAGCAGCTTGACAGGTGTCTCCTACGAGCAGTACTTC. The full variable domain, in which reference TRBV5-1 and TRBJ2-7 provide the parts outside the CDR3, is KAGVTQTPRYLIKTRGQQVTLSCSPISGHRSVSWYQQTPGQGLQFLFEYFSETQRNKGNFPGRFSGRQFSNSRSEMNVSTLELGDSALYLCASSLTGVSYEQYFGPGTRLTVT.

This chain connects TRBV30 to TRBJ2-2; D call uncertain. The CDR3 contains 14 residues. Germline values: CDR1 GTSNPN, CDR2 SVGIG (reference sequence). V lost 3 bases, J lost 0 bases, and 8 bases lay in between. This chain's CDR3 is CAWSLPTNTGELFF. The CDR3 region has the DNA TGTGCCTGGAGCCTTCCCACGAACACCGGGGAGCTGTTTTTT. Full variable domain (remainder filled in from reference TRBV30 and TRBJ2-2): SQTIHQWPATLVQPVGSPLSLECTVEGTSNPNLYWYRQAAGRGLQLLFYSVGIGQISSEVPQNLSASRPQDRQFILSSKKLLLSDSGFYLCAWSLPTNTGELFFGEGSRLTVL.

The chain links TRBV5-1 to TRBJ2-7; D is perhaps TRBD1 (5 bases). Germline V CDR1 and CDR2: SGHRS, YFSETQ. This CDR3 contains 15 residues. The V gene lost 0 bases and the J gene lost 7 bases, with 17 bases spanning the gap. This CDR3 is CASSLVDPSRGEQYF. The DNA of the CDR3 is TGCGCCAGCAGCTTGGTGGACCCCAGTAGGGGAGAGCAGTACTTC.

The chain is built from TRBV11-2 and TRBJ2-7; D may be TRBD2 (5 bases). The CDR3 is made up of 12 amino acids. In germline, CDR1 is SGHAT, CDR2 FQNNGV. The V gene lost 2 bases and the J gene lost 9 bases, with 11 bases spanning the gap. The CDR3 is CASSLSGIGQYF. In nucleotides, the CDR3 is TGTGCCAGCAGCTTAAGCGGTATCGGGCAGTACTTC. The variable domain in full, completed from reference TRBV11-2 and TRBJ2-7, reads EAGVAQSPRYKIIEKRQSVAFWCNPISGHATLYWYQQILGQGPKLLIQFQNNGVVDDSQLPKDRFSAERLKGVDSTLKIQPAKLEDSAVYLCASSLSGIGQYFGPGTRLTVT.

The chain couples TRBV5-1 to TRBJ1-3, with TRBD1 identical over 7 bases. V trimming: 7 bases; J trimming: 1 base; junction bases outside the gene matches: 5. CDR1 SGHRS and CDR2 YFSETQ come from the germline V gene. The CDR3 has 14 residues. The CDR3 nucleotides read TGCGCCAGCGGAACAGGGGTTTCTGGAAACACCATATATTTT. It is translated as CASGTGVSGNTIYF.

The chain carries TRBV19 and TRBJ1-1, with D perhaps matching TRBD1 (6 bases). Trimming cost V 7 bases and J 1 base, with 13 bases left between them. This CDR3 is 14 amino acids long. Germline V gives CDR1 LNHDA, CDR2 SQIVND (reference sequence). The CDR3 here is CASTPGGQNTEAFF. DNA for the CDR3: TGTGCCAGTACCCCCGGGGGACAGAACACTGAAGCTTTCTTT.

The rearrangement joins TRBV27 to TRBJ2-7, with a weak D call TRBD1 (6 bases). CDR1 is MNHEY and CDR2 is SMNVEV in the germline V gene (reference sequence). V lost 3 bases and J 8 bases, leaving 14 bases between the germline ends. This CDR3 spans 13 amino acids. The CDR3 bases are TGTGCCAGCAGTTTGGGGACAAGTACGAAGCAGTACTTC. It codes for CASSLGTSTKQYF.